A selection of T cell receptor beta chains follows, all from one sample in a study of OX40 agonist ivuxolimab in advanced cancers. Sequenced by immunoSEQ multiplex PCR; TCRdb stores in-frame clones only, minus some. The table lists roughly 73,000 clones, about 91% of them singletons, with 2.5% to 3.5% in the top ten. Sequencing used CD4+ or CD8+ T cells sorted from blood, obtained in a trial of the OX40 agonist ivuxolimab. The receptors shown here come from an adult with an advanced solid tumor such as melanoma, head and neck, liver or kidney cancer. CDR3s leave out the opening cysteine and the closing phenylalanine or tryptophan. Fields, in order: V gene, J gene, clone size, CDR3 protein. The size field is filled for only some rows; it gives once, few, many or a size class.

TRBV30,TRBJ1-5,-,AWSITGDSNQPQH
TRBV6-1,TRBJ2-1,few,ASSVVGGDFSYNEQF
TRBV6-1,TRBJ2-2,-,ASTDTNTGELF
TRBV2,TRBJ2-1,-,ASSEAGTSGGRSQF
TRBV5-1,TRBJ1-6,-,ASSLEAGGRGPSPLH
TRBV7-8,TRBJ1-4,once,ASSMDRGSEKLF
TRBV2,TRBJ2-1,-,ASRDRQGSSYNEQF
TRBV7-6,TRBJ2-2,once,ASSLSSGGPANTGELF
TRBV7-2,TRBJ1-3,-,ASSRDSSSGNTIY
TRBV5-4,TRBJ2-3,-,ASSRGLAGVSSTDTQY
TRBV9,TRBJ2-6,-,ASRRDIDSSGANVLT
TRBV5-1,TRBJ2-1,few,ASSLEAANPVRF
TRBV10-3,TRBJ1-2,-,AISESYRETHGYT
TRBV19,TRBJ1-1,-,ASSKGRENTEAF
TRBV5-4,TRBJ2-6,-,ASSFGVLAGANVLT
TRBV11-2,TRBJ1-6,-,ASRGDGPLH
TRBV5-6,TRBJ1-4,-,ASSARRGVNEKLF
TRBV19,TRBJ2-2,-,ASSLGRTNTGELF
TRBV18,TRBJ2-5,-,ASSLYREETQY
TRBV4-1,TRBJ2-3,-,ASSQEISLRLAGIVDTQY
TRBV14,TRBJ2-7,-,ASSQAQGASSYEQY
TRBV5-1,TRBJ1-3,-,ASKQGEMWGNTIY
TRBV10-2,TRBJ2-1,few,ASSDLLPYNEQF
TRBV11-3,TRBJ2-2,-,ASSSQDTGELF
TRBV10-1,TRBJ2-2,-,ASSAGEVKPGELF
TRBV21-1,TRBJ1-1,-,ASPSQSPTGVNTEAF
TRBV2,TRBJ1-5,-,ASSESGLIGNQPQH
TRBV2,TRBJ1-5,-,ASSFREQPQH
TRBV7-6,TRBJ2-2,few,ASSLAGTNTGELF
TRBV2,TRBJ1-4,-,ASSELTANEKLF
TRBV4-2,TRBJ1-5,-,ASSQEATGSPVYQPQH
TRBV6-1,TRBJ1-5,-,ASSDWQGASNQPQH
TRBV28,TRBJ1-5,-,ASSFLGQGGSNQPQH
TRBV28,TRBJ2-2,-,ASSFQGMNTGELF
TRBV5-4,TRBJ2-7,-,ASSLEAGGSREQY
TRBV6-1,TRBJ1-5,-,ASSDVGSNQPQH
TRBV5-5,TRBJ1-4,-,ASSRGQGDEKLF
TRBV5-4,TRBJ1-1,-,ASSAFTGDRVTF
TRBV2,TRBJ1-5,-,ASSDRQVNQPQH